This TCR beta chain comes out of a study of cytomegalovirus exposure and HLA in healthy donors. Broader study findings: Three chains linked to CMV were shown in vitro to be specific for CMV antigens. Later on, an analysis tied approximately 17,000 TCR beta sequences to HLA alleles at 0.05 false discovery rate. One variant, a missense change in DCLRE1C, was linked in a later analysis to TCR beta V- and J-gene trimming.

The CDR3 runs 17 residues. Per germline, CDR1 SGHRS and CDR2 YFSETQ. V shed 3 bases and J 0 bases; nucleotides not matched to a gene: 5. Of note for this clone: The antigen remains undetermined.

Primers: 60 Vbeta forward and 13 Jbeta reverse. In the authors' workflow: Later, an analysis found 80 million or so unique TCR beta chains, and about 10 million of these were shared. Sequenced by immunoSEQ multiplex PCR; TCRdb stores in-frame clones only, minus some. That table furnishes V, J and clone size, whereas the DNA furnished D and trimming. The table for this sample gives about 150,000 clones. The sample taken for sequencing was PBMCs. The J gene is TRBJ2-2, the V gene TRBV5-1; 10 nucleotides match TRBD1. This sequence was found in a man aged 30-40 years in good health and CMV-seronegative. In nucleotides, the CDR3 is TGCGCCAGCAGCTATCGACAGGGGGCTGCGAACACCGGGGAGCTGTTTTTT. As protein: CASSYRQGAANTGELFF.